One and the same sample provided the 13 T cell receptor beta chains below, sequenced in a study of CD8 T cells in Susac syndrome. An amount of RNA that ranged from roughly 0.5 to 1 ug was reverse transcribed with random hexamers. Each CDR3 protein is one row after TCRdb ran MiXCR on the immunoSEQ multiplex PCR reads. This table has 300,000 to 350,000 distinct CDR3 sequences, around 90% appearing once. Sequencing was performed on CD4+ T cells from PBMCs. The receptors were sampled from a human donor with multiple sclerosis.

V usage is TRBV14 and J usage is TRBJ2-7; TRBD2 matches 7 bases. Germline trimming cut 3 bases from V and 5 bases from J; bases unmatched to any gene: 7. The CDR3 has 14 amino acids. Germline-derived CDR1 and CDR2 are SGHDN and FVKESK. The CDR3 DNA reads TGTGCCAGCAGCCACGGCGGGAGTTTTAACGAGCAGTACTTC. The encoded protein is CASSHGGSFNEQYF. The full variable domain, in which reference TRBV14 and TRBJ2-7 provide the parts outside the CDR3, is EAGVTQFPSHSVIEKGQTVTLRCDPISGHDNLYWYRRVMGKEIKFLLHFVKESKQDESGMPNNRFLAERTGGTYSTLKVQPAELEDSGVYFCASSHGGSFNEQYFGPGTRLTVT.

The chain uses TRBV27 and TRBJ2-1, with D unresolved. This CDR3 region has 12 residues. Germline values: CDR1 MNHEY, CDR2 SMNVEV (reference sequence). The ends were cut back, 6 bases at V and 15 bases at J, with 18 bases in the middle. The DNA for the CDR3 is TGTGCCAGCAGCCCCGGGCCATTCTTCCGGTTCTTC. Translation: CASSPGPFFRFF.

V is TRBV10-3 and J is TRBJ2-7, with D perhaps TRBD2 (5 bases). The V end lost 4 bases, the J end lost 3 bases, and 13 bases lay between the germline ends. CDR1 and CDR2 from the germline V gene are ENHRY and SYGVKD. The CDR3 totals 14 residues. The DNA of the CDR3 is TGTGCCATCAGTGTCGGCGGAGAGGGCTACGAGCAGTACTTC. Translation: CAISVGGEGYEQYF.

This clonotype was picked up one time. V gene TRBV28 combines with J gene TRBJ2-7; 11 bases agree with TRBD1. The CDR3 extends over 17 amino acids. Trimming removed 0 bases from V and 3 bases from J; junction bases left unmatched: 7. CDR1 and CDR2 from the germline V gene are MDHEN and SYDVKM. CDR3 residues: CASSLWDRGQGVYEQYF. CDR3 in DNA: TGTGCCAGCAGTTTATGGGACAGGGGGCAGGGAGTCTACGAGCAGTACTTC.

This rearrangement joins TRBV7-2 to TRBJ1-2, with D possibly TRBD1 on 5 matching bases. The CDR3 has 13 amino acids. The germline V gene has CDR1 SGHTA and CDR2 FQGNSA. Deletions cut 5 bases from V and 8 bases from J, with 15 bases between. The CDR3 DNA reads as TGTGCCAGCAGCATGCGGGGGGAGCGAGGCTACACCTTC. This gives the protein CASSMRGERGYTF.

V is TRBV5-8 and J is TRBJ2-1, with TRBD1 identical over 7 bases. Germline CDR1 SGHTS, CDR2 YDEGEE. Losses at the gene ends were 7 bases for V and 5 bases for J; bases not matched to a gene: 6. This CDR3 has 13 amino acids. The CDR3 DNA follows: TGTGCCAGCCTCCGGGACAGAAACAATGAGCAGTTCTTC. It translates to CASLRDRNNEQFF.

The chain is built from TRBV6-1 and TRBJ2-1, with 9 nucleotides matching TRBD1. This CDR3 is built from 15 residues. Germline V gene data show CDR1 as MNHNS and CDR2 as SASEGT. J gave up 5 bases and V 5 bases, and 7 bases lay outside the gene matches. Written as DNA, the CDR3 is TGTGCCAGCAGTCCGGCCGGGACAGGGAACAATGAGCAGTTCTTC. Residues: CASSPAGTGNNEQFF.

This clonotype was detected once. The CDR3 DNA is TGTGCCAGCAGTAAACCAGGGAGTACTGAAGCTTTCTTT. Translation: CASSKPGSTEAFF. The rearrangement joins TRBV6-5 to TRBJ1-1; D might be TRBD1 (5 bases). CDR3 length equals 13 residues. Trimming shortened V by 5 bases and J by 5 bases, and 12 bases separated the two germline ends. Germline assignment: CDR1 MNHEY and CDR2 SVGAGI.

The V and J genes are TRBV5-1 and TRBJ1-2; D perhaps matches TRBD1 (6 bases). Germline assignment: CDR1 SGHRS and CDR2 YFSETQ. CDR3 length: 14 amino acids. The ends were cut back, 4 bases at V and 6 bases at J, with 16 bases in the middle. The DNA of the CDR3 is TGCGCCAGCAGCCGTCAACAGGGAGCGAATGGCTACACCTTC. Protein sequence: CASSRQQGANGYTF.

V and J are TRBV12-3 or TRBV12-4 and TRBJ2-6, with D uncertain. V lost 10 bases and J lost 3, with 13 bases in between. The CDR3 extends over 14 amino acids. The CDR3 loop is CATLEWGGANVLTF. CDR3 bases: TGTGCCACCTTAGAGTGGGGTGGGGCCAACGTCCTGACTTTC.

This rearrangement joins TRBV30 to TRBJ1-2; TRBD1 aligns across 10 bases. This CDR3 spans 16 amino acids. With 4 bases clipped from V and 4 bases from J, the junction kept 12 bases outside the gene matches. Germline-derived CDR1 and CDR2 are GTSNPN and SVGIG (reference sequence). The CDR3 sequence: CAWIALLTGGSYGYTF. The CDR3 DNA reads TGTGCCTGGATCGCCCTCCTGACAGGGGGCAGCTATGGCTACACCTTC.

This clonotype came up a few times. V gene TRBV12-3 or TRBV12-4 combines with J gene TRBJ1-4, with D unresolved. V was clipped by 1 base and J by 4 bases, with 7 bases between them. The CDR3 loop spans 14 amino acids. CDR3 residues: CASSLGRINEKLFF. In nucleotides, the CDR3 is TGTGCCAGCAGTTTAGGGAGAATTAATGAAAAACTGTTTTTT.

This clonotype was seen once. This chain links TRBV30 with TRBJ1-2; 8 bases are shared with TRBD1. Germline values: CDR1 GTSNPN, CDR2 SVGIG (reference sequence). The CDR3 contains 14 residues. With 3 bases clipped from V and 2 bases from J, the junction kept 5 bases outside the gene matches. CDR3 sequence reads: CAWRGQVVNYGYTF. The CDR3 nucleotides are TGTGCCTGGAGGGGACAGGTTGTCAACTATGGCTACACCTTC. Complete variable domain (other parts from reference TRBV30 and TRBJ1-2): SQTIHQWPATLVQPVGSPLSLECTVEGTSNPNLYWYRQAAGRGLQLLFYSVGIGQISSEVPQNLSASRPQDRQFILSSKKLLLSDSGFYLCAWRGQVVNYGYTFGSGTRLTVV.